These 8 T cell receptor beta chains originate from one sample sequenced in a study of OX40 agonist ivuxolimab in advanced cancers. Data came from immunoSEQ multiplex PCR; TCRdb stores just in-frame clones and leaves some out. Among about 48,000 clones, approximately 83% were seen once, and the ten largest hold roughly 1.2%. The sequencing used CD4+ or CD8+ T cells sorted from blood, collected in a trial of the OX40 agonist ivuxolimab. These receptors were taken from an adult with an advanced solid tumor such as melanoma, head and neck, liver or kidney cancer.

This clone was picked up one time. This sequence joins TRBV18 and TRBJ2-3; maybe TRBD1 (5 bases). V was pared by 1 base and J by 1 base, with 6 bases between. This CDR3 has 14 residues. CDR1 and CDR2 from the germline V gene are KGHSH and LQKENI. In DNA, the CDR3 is TGTGCCAGCTCACCACAAGGGGGCACAGATACGCAGTATTTT. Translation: CASSPQGGTDTQYF.

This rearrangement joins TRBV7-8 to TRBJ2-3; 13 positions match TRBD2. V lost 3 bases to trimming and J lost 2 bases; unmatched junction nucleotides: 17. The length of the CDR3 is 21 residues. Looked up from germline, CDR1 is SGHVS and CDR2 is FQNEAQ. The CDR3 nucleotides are TGTGCCAGCAGCTTTCCATCTACTAGCGGGGGGGCCGACCCAAACACAGATACGCAGTATTTT. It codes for CASSFPSTSGGADPNTDTQYF. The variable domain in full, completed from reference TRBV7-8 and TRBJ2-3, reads GAGVSQSPRYKVAKRGQDVALRCDPISGHVSLFWYQQALGQGPEFLTYFQNEAQLDKSGLPSDRFFAERPEGSVSTLKIQRTQQEDSAVYLCASSFPSTSGGADPNTDTQYFGPGTRLTVL.

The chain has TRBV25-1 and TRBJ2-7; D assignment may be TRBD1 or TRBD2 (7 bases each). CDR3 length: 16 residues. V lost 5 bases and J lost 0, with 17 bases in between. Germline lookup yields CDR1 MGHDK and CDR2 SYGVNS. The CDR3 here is CASSSLGGGLSYEQYF. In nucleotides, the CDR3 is TGTGCCAGCAGTTCCCTGGGAGGGGGCCTCTCCTACGAGCAGTACTTC.

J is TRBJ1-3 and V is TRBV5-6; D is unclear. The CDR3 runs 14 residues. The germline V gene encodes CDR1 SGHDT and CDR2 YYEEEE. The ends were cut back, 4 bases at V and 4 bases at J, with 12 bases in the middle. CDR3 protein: CASSPGLRGNTIYF. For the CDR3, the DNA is TGTGCCAGCAGCCCCGGACTTCGGGGAAACACCATATATTTT.

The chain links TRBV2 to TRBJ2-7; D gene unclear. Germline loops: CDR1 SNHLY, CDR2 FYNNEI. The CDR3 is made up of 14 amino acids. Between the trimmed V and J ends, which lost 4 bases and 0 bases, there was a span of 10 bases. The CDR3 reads CASSATDSSYEQYF. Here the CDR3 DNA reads TGTGCCAGCAGTGCCACAGACTCCTCCTACGAGCAGTACTTC.

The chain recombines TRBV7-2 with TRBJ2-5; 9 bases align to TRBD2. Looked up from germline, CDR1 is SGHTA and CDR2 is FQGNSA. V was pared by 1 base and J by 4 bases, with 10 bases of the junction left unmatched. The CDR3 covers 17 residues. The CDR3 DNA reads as TGTGCCAGCAGCTTAGGGACTAGCGCTTTCTCTTTAGAGACCCAGTACTTC. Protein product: CASSLGTSAFSLETQYF.

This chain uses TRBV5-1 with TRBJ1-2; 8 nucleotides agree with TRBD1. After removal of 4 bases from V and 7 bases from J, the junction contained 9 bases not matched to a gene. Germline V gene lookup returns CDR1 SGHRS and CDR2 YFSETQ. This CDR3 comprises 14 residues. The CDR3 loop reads CASSAIQGGSGYTF. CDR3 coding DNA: TGCGCCAGCAGCGCTATACAGGGGGGCTCTGGCTACACCTTC. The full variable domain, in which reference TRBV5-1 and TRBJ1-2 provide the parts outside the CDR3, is KAGVTQTPRYLIKTRGQQVTLSCSPISGHRSVSWYQQTPGQGLQFLFEYFSETQRNKGNFPGRFSGRQFSNSRSEMNVSTLELGDSALYLCASSAIQGGSGYTFGSGTRLTVV.

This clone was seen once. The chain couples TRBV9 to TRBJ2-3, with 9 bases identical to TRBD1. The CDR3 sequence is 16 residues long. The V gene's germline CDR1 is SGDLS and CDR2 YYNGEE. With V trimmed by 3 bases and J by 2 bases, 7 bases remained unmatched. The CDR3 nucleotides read TGTGCCAGCAGCGCCCACAGGGGGCGCAACACAGATACGCAGTATTTT. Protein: CASSAHRGRNTDTQYF.